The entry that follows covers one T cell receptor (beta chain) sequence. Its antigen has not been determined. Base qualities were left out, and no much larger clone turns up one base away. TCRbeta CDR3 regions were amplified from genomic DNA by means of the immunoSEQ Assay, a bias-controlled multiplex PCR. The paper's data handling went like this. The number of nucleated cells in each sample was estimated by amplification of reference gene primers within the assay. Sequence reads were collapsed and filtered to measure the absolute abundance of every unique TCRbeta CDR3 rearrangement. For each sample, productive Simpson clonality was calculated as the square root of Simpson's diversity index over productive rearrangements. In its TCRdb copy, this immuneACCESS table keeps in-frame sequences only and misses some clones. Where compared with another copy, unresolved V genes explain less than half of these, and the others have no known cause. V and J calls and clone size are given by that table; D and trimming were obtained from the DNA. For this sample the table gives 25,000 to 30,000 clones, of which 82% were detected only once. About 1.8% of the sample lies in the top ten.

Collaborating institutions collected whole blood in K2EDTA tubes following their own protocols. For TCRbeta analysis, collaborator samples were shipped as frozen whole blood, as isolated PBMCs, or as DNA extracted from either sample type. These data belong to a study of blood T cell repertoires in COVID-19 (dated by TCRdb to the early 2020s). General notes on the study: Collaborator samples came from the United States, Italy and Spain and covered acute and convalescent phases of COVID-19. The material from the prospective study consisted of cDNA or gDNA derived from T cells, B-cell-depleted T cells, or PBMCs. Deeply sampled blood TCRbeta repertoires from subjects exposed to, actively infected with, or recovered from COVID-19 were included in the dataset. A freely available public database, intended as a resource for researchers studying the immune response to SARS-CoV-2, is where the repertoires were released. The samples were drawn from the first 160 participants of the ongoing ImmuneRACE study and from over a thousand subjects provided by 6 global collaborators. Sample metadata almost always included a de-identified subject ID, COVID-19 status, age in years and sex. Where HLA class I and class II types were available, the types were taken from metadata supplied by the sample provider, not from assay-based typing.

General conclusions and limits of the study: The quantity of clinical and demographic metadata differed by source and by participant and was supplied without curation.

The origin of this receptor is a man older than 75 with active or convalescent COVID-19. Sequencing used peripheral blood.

The DNA sequence is given as TGTGCCAGCAGTTACTCGCCAGGGGCCCCCACAGATACGCAGTATTTT. Its protein reads: CASSYSPGAPTDTQYF. The chain was built from TRBV6-5 and TRBJ2-3, and the D gene may be TRBD1, 6 bases matching. The germline V gene provides CDR1 MNHEY and CDR2 SVGAGI. V was cut back by 0 bases and J by 2 bases, leaving a gap of 12 bases between them. The CDR3 holds 16 amino acids from the cysteine to the phenylalanine. Only CDR3 DNA is held: 48 bases, read in frame from base 1.